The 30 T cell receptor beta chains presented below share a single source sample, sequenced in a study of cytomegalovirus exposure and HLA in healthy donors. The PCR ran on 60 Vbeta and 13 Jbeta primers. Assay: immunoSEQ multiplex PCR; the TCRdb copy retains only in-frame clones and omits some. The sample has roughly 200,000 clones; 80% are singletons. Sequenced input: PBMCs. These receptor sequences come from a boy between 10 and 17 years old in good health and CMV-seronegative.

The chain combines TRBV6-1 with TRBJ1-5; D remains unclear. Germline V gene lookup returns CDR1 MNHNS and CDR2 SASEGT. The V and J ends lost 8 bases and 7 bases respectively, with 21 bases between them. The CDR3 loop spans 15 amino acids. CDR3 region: CASAGSSLTGQPQHF. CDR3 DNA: TGTGCCAGCGCCGGCAGCTCCCTTACGGGGCAGCCCCAGCATTTT.

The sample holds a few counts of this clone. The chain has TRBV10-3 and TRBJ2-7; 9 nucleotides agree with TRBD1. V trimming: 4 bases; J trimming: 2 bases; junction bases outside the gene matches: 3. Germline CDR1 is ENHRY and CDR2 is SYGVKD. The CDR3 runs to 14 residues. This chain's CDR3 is CAISGGTGTYEQYF. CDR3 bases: TGTGCCATCAGTGGCGGGACAGGGACCTACGAGCAGTACTTC.

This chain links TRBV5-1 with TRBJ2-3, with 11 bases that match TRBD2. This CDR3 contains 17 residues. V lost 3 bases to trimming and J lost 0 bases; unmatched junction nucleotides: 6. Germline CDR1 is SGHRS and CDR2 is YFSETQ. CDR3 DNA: TGCGCCAGCAGCTCACGACTAGCGGGGAGTAGCACAGATACGCAGTATTTT. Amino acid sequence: CASSSRLAGSSTDTQYF.

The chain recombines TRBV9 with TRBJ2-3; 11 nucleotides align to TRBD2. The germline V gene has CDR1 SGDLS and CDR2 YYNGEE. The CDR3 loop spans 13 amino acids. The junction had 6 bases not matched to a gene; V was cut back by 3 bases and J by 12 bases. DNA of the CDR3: TGTGCCAGCAGCGCAGGGACTAGCGGACTCCAGTATTTT. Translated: CASSAGTSGLQYF.

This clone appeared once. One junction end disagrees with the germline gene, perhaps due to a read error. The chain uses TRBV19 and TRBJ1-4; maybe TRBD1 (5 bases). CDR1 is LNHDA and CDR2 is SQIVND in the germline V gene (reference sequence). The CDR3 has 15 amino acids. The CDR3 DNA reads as TGTGCCAGTAGTACCTTGACAGCAACTAATGCAAAACTGTTTTTT. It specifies CASSTLTATNAKLFF. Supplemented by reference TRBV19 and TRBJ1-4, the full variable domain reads DGGITQSPKYLFRKEGQNVTLSCEQNLNHDAMYWYRQDPGQGLRLIYYSQIVNDFQKGDIAEGYSVSREKKESFPLTVTSAQKNPTAFYLCASSTLTATNAKLFFGSGTQLSVL.

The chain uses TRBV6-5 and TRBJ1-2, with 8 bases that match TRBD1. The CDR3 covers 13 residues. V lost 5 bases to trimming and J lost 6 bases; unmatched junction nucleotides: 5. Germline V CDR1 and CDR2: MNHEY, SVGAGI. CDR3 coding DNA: TGTGCCAGCAGTGAGGACAGGGACGATGGCTACACCTTC. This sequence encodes CASSEDRDDGYTF.

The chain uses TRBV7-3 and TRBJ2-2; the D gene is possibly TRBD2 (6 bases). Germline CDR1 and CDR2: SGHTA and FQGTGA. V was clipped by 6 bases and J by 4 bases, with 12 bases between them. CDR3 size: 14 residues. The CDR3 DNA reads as TGTGCCAGCAGTTGGGACTCACCCACCGGGGAGCTGTTTTTT. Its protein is CASSWDSPTGELFF. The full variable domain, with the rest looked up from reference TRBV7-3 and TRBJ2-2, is GAGVSQTPSNKVTEKGKYVELRCDPISGHTALYWYRQSLGQGPEFLIYFQGTGAADDSGLPNDRFFAVRPEGSVSTLKIQRTERGDSAVYLCASSWDSPTGELFFGEGSRLTVL.

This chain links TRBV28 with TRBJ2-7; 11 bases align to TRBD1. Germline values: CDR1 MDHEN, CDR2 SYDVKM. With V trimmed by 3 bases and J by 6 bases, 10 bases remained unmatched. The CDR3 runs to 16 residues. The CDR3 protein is CASSLVGDRGVREQYF. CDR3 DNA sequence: TGTGCCAGCAGTTTGGTAGGGGACAGGGGGGTGCGCGAGCAGTACTTC.

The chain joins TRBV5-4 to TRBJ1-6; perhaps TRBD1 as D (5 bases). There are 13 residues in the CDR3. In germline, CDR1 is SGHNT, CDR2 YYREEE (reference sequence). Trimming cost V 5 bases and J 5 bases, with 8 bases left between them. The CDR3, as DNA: TGTGCCAGCAGGGGGGGACATAATTCACCCCTCCACTTT. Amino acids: CASRGGHNSPLHF.

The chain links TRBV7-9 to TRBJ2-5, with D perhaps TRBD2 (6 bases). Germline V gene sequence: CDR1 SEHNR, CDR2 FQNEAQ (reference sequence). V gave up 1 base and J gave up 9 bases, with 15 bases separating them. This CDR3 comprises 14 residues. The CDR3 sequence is CASSLGPPGEAQYF. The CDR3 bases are TGTGCCAGCAGCTTAGGTCCCCCCGGGGAGGCCCAGTACTTC. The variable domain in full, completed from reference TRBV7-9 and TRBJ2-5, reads DTGVSQNPRHKITKRGQNVTFRCDPISEHNRLYWYRQTLGQGPEFLTYFQNEAQLEKSRLLSDRFSAERPKGSFSTLEIQRTEQGDSAMYLCASSLGPPGEAQYFGPGTRLLVL.

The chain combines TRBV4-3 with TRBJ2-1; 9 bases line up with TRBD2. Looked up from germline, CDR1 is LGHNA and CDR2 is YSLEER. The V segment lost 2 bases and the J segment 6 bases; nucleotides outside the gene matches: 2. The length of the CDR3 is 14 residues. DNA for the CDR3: TGCGCCAGCAGCCAACAGACTAGCGGCAATGAGCAGTTCTTC. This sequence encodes CASSQQTSGNEQFF.

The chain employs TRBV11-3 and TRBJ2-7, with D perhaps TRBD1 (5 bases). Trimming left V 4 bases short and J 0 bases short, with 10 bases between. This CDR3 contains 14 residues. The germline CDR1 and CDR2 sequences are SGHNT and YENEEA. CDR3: CASSYYRSSYEQYF. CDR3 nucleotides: TGTGCCAGCAGCTACTACAGGAGCTCCTACGAGCAGTACTTC.

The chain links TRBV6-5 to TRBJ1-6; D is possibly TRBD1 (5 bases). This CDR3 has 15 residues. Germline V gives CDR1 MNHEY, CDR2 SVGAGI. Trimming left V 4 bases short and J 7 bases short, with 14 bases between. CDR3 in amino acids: CASSWLPQANSPLHF. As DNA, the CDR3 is TGTGCCAGCAGTTGGCTCCCACAGGCCAATTCACCCCTCCACTTT.

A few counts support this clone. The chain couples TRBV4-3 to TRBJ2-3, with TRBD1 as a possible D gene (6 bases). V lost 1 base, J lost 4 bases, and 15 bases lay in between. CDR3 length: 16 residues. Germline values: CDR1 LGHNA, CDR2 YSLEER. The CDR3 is CASSQAPGSGADTQYF. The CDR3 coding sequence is TGCGCCAGCAGCCAAGCCCCGGGGTCAGGGGCAGATACGCAGTATTTT.

The CDR3 DNA is TGTGCCAGCTCACAAGGGACATCTGATGGCTACACCTTC. The encoded protein is CASSQGTSDGYTF. This rearrangement joins TRBV18 to TRBJ1-2, with D possibly matching TRBD1 (6 bases). The CDR3 runs 13 residues. Looked up from germline, CDR1 is KGHSH and CDR2 is LQKENI. Between the trimmed V and J ends, which lost 4 bases and 6 bases, there was a span of 12 bases.

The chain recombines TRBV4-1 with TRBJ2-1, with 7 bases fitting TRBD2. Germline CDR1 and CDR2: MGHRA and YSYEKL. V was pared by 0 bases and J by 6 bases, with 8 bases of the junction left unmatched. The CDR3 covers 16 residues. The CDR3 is CASSQDRSGGSNEQFF. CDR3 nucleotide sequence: TGCGCCAGCAGCCAAGACAGGTCCGGCGGGAGCAATGAGCAGTTCTTC.

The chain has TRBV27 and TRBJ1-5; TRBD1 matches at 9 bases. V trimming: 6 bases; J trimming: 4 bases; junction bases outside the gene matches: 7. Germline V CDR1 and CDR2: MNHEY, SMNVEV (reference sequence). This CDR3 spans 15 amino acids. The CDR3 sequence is CASRPEGQGNQPQHF. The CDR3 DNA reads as TGTGCCAGCAGACCGGAGGGACAGGGTAATCAGCCCCAGCATTTT.

CDR3 bases: TGTGCCAGCACTAGCGGGAGCCCCCCAGATACGCAGTATTTT. Its translation: CASTSGSPPDTQYF. The chain combines TRBV7-2 with TRBJ2-3, with 10 bases identical to TRBD2. Trimming at V came to 7 bases and at J to 4 bases, leaving 5 bases not matched to a gene. CDR3 length: 14 residues. Per germline, CDR1 SGHTA and CDR2 FQGNSA.

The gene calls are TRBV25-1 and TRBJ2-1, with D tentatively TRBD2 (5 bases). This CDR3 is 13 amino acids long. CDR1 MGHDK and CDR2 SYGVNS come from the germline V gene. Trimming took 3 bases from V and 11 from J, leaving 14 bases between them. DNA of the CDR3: TGTGCCAGCAGTGAGGCGGCCAGCGGTCAGCAGTTCTTC. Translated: CASSEAASGQQFF.

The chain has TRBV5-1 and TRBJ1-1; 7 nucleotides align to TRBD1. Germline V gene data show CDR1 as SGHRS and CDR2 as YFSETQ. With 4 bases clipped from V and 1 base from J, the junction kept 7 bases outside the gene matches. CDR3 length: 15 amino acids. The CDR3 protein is CASSGGGRENTEAFF. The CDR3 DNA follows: TGCGCCAGCAGCGGAGGGGGCCGAGAGAACACTGAAGCTTTCTTT.

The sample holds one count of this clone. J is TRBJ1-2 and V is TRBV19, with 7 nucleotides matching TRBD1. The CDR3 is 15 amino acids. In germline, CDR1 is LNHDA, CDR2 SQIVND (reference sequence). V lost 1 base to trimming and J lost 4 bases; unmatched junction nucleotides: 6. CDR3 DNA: TGTGCCAGTAGTATAGCCACGGACAGGCGCTATGGCTACACCTTC. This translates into CASSIATDRRYGYTF.

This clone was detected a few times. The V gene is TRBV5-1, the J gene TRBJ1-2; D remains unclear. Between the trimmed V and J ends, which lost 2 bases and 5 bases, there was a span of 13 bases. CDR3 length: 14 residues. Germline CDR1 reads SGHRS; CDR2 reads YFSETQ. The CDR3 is CASSFRGREYGYTF. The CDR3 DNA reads TGCGCCAGCAGCTTCCGAGGGAGGGAGTATGGCTACACCTTC.

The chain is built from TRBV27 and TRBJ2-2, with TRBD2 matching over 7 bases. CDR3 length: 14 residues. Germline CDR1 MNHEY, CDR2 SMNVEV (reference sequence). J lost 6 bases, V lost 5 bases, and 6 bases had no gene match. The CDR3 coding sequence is TGTGCCAGCAGTATCCTAGCGGCGTCCGGGGAGCTGTTTTTT. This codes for CASSILAASGELFF.

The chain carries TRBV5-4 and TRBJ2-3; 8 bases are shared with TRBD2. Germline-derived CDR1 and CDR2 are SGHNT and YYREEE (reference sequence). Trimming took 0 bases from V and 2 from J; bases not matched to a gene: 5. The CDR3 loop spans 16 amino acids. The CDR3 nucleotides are TGTGCCAGCAGCTTGGAGCGGGGGCGATACACAGATACGCAGTATTTT. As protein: CASSLERGRYTDTQYF.

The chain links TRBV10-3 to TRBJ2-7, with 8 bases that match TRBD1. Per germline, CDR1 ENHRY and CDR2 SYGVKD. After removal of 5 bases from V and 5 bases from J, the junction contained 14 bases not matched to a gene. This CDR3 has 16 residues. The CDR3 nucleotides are TGTGCCATCAGTCCCTTGGGACAGGACGGAGTTAACGAGCAGTACTTC. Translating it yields CAISPLGQDGVNEQYF.

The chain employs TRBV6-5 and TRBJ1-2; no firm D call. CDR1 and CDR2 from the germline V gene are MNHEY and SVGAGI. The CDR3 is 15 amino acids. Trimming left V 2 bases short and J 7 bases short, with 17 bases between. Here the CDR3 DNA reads TGTGCCAGCAGTTACAACACGGATGGGGAGGGTGGCTACACCTTC. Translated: CASSYNTDGEGGYTF.

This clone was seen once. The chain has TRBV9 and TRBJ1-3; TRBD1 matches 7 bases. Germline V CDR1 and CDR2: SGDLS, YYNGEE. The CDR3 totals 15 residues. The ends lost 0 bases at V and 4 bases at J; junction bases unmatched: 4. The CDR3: CASSVEGARGNTIYF. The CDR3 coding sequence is TGTGCCAGCAGCGTAGAGGGGGCGAGGGGAAACACCATATATTTT. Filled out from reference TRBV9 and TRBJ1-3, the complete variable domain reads DSGVTQTPKHLITATGQRVTLRCSPRSGDLSVYWYQQSLDQGLQFLIQYYNGEERAKGNILERFSAQQFPDLHSELNLSSLELGDSALYFCASSVEGARGNTIYFGEGSWLTVV.

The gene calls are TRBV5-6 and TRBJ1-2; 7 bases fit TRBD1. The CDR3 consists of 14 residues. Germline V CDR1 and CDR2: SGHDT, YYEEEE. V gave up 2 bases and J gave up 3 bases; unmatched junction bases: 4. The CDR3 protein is CASSFRGGHYGYTF. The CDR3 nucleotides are TGTGCCAGCAGCTTCAGAGGGGGCCACTATGGCTACACCTTC.

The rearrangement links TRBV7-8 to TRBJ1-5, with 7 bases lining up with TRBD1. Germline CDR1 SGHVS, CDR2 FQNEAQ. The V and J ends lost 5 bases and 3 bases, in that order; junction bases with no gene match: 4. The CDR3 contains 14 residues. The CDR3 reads CASSPGQFNQPQHF. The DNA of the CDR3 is TGTGCCAGCAGCCCGGGACAGTTCAATCAGCCCCAGCATTTT. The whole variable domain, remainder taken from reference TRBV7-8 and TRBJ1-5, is GAGVSQSPRYKVAKRGQDVALRCDPISGHVSLFWYQQALGQGPEFLTYFQNEAQLDKSGLPSDRFFAERPEGSVSTLKIQRTQQEDSAVYLCASSPGQFNQPQHFGDGTRLSIL.

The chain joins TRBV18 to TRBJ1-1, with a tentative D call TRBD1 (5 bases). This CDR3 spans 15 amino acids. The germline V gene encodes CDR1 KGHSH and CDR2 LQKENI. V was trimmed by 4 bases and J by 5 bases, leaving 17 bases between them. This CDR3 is CASSLSVQGGTEAFF. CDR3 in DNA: TGTGCCAGCTCACTATCGGTCCAGGGAGGGACTGAAGCTTTCTTT.